The 21 T cell receptor beta chains in this list originate from one sample, sequenced in a study of CD8 T cell repertoires and HIV-1 epitope variants. TCRdb's table, derived via immunoSEQ multiplex PCR, lists solely in-frame clones and lacks some. The table has almost 4,500 clones, about 63% seen once. Antigen specificity for these receptors is unknown. Sequenced sample: cultured CD8+ T cells derived from PBMCs. The receptors derive from a male donor with HIV.

The V call is TRBV5-1, the J call TRBJ2-7; either TRBD1 or TRBD2 may supply D (5 bases each). This CDR3 is 15 amino acids long. Germline lookup yields CDR1 SGHRS and CDR2 YFSETQ. V dropped 0 bases and J dropped 1 base, with 11 bases sitting between them. The CDR3 bases are TGCGCCAGCAGCTTGGCCAGGGACGGATCCTACGAGCAGTACTTC. Protein sequence: CASSLARDGSYEQYF.

V is TRBV5-8 and J is TRBJ2-1; maybe TRBD1 (6 bases). The CDR3 totals 14 residues. Per the germline V gene, CDR1 is SGHTS and CDR2 is YDEGEE. The V end lost 4 bases, the J end lost 2 bases, and 10 bases lay between the germline ends. The CDR3 nucleotides read TGTGCCAGCAGCAGCCGGGACACCTACAATGAGCAGTTCTTC. It translates to CASSSRDTYNEQFF. Using reference TRBV5-8 and TRBJ2-1 for the parts outside the CDR3, the full variable domain is EAGVTQSPTHLIKTRGQQATLRCSPISGHTSVYWYQQALGLGLQFLLWYDEGEERNRGNFPPRFSGRQFPNYSSELNVNALELEDSALYLCASSSRDTYNEQFFGPGTRLTVL.

The chain couples TRBV4-2 to TRBJ2-2; D possibly corresponds to TRBD1 (5 bases). The CDR3 has 16 amino acids. Germline V gene lookup returns CDR1 LGHNA and CDR2 YNFKEQ. V was cut by 1 base and J by 0 bases, with 9 bases left in between. The CDR3 region has the DNA TGTGCCAGCAGCCAAGTAAAGGGGTCGAACACCGGGGAGCTGTTTTTT. It codes for CASSQVKGSNTGELFF.

The chain uses TRBV28 and TRBJ1-1; maybe TRBD1 (6 bases). Germline-derived CDR1 and CDR2 are MDHEN and SYDVKM. This CDR3 has 15 amino acids. Trimming pared 3 bases from V and 3 bases from J, leaving 14 bases between. DNA of the CDR3: TGTGCCAGCAGTTTTCAGGGGCAGAAGGACACTGAAGCTTTCTTT. It encodes CASSFQGQKDTEAFF.

This chain joins TRBV7-2 and TRBJ2-7, with 7 positions matching TRBD2. In germline, CDR1 is SGHTA, CDR2 FQGNSA. V shed 5 bases, J shed 2 bases, and the junction held 6 bases outside the gene matches. This CDR3 has 14 residues. This chain's CDR3 is CASSPAGTTYEQYF. For the CDR3, the DNA is TGTGCCAGCAGCCCCGCCGGGACTACCTACGAGCAGTACTTC. Full variable domain (rest looked up from reference TRBV7-2 and TRBJ2-7): GAGVSQSPSNKVTEKGKDVELRCDPISGHTALYWYRQSLGQGLEFLIYFQGNSAPDKSGLPSDRFSAERTGGSVSTLTIQRTQQEDSAVYLCASSPAGTTYEQYFGPGTRLTVT.

The chain joins TRBV18 to TRBJ2-7, with 7 bases that match TRBD1. CDR3 length: 15 amino acids. With 2 bases clipped from V and 4 bases from J, the junction kept 8 bases outside the gene matches. The germline CDR1 and CDR2 sequences are KGHSH and LQKENI. In DNA, the CDR3 is TGTGCCAGCTCACCATCTCAAGGGGGCCTTTACGAGCAGTACTTC. Protein sequence: CASSPSQGGLYEQYF.

V usage is TRBV6-1 and J usage is TRBJ2-7; no clear D. Germline loops: CDR1 MNHNS, CDR2 SASEGT. The CDR3 has 14 amino acids. V lost 0 bases and J 4 bases, leaving 10 bases between the germline ends. The CDR3 here is CASSEARKGYEQYF. The CDR3 DNA follows: TGTGCCAGCAGTGAAGCGCGGAAAGGGTACGAGCAGTACTTC.

The V call is TRBV7-9, the J call TRBJ1-2, with 8 positions matching TRBD1. V lost 5 bases, J lost 4 bases, and 6 bases stayed unmatched. The germline CDR1 and CDR2 sequences are SEHNR and FQNEAQ (reference sequence). CDR3 length: 14 residues. CDR3 DNA sequence: TGTGCCAGCAGCGCCGGACAGGGTGGCTATGGCTACACCTTC. The encoded protein is CASSAGQGGYGYTF.

This clone appeared a few times. The chain is built from TRBV9 and TRBJ1-1; maybe TRBD1 (6 bases). Trimming took 2 bases from V and 1 from J, leaving 9 bases between them. Germline lookup yields CDR1 SGDLS and CDR2 YYNGEE. This CDR3 region has 14 residues. The CDR3 loop reads CASSVAQGNTEAFF. The CDR3 DNA is TGTGCCAGCAGCGTCGCACAGGGGAACACTGAAGCTTTCTTT.

CDR3 region: CASSLLGTDTQYF. The CDR3 nucleotides read TGTGCCAGCAGCTTATTAGGGACAGATACGCAGTATTTT. V and J are TRBV7-3 and TRBJ2-3; unclear D gene. The CDR3 sequence is 13 residues long. CDR1 SGHTA and CDR2 FQGTGA come from the germline V gene. The V and J ends lost 2 bases and 3 bases respectively, with 6 bases between them.

The gene calls are TRBV6-6 and TRBJ1-5; TRBD1 aligns across 9 bases. V lost 5 bases to trimming and J lost 3 bases; unmatched junction nucleotides: 8. This CDR3 is 16 amino acids long. Germline CDR1 MNHNY, CDR2 SVGAGI (reference sequence). Here the CDR3 reads CASSGTGFDFNQPQHF. CDR3 bases: TGTGCCAGCAGTGGGACAGGGTTCGACTTCAATCAGCCCCAGCATTTT.

This chain uses TRBV6-5 with TRBJ1-2; no clear D gene. Germline V gene lookup returns CDR1 MNHEY and CDR2 SVGAGI. Between the trimmed V and J ends, which lost 10 bases and 2 bases, there was a span of 11 bases. The CDR3 contains 12 residues. The CDR3 DNA reads TGTGCCACCCTTTTCGGGAACTATGGCTACACCTTC. Its translation: CATLFGNYGYTF.

In nucleotides, the CDR3 is TGTGCCAGCAGTTCAGATGTCTCGGCCTACGAGCAGTACTTC. Encoded protein: CASSSDVSAYEQYF. V is TRBV2 and J is TRBJ2-7; unclear D gene. The V gene's germline CDR1 is SNHLY and CDR2 FYNNEI. This CDR3 is built from 14 residues. Trimming cost V 5 bases and J 2 bases, with 13 bases left between them.

The chain has TRBV7-9 and TRBJ1-3; 9 positions agree with TRBD1. This CDR3 comprises 18 residues. The trim removed 7 bases at V and 0 bases at J, leaving 13 bases unmatched. Germline V gene data show CDR1 as SEHNR and CDR2 as FQNEAQ (reference sequence). The CDR3: CASTNIRTGEASGNTIYF. CDR3 nucleotide sequence: TGTGCCAGCACCAATATACGGACAGGGGAGGCCTCTGGAAACACCATATATTTT.

The chain recombines TRBV7-8 with TRBJ2-1; D tentatively reads TRBD1 or TRBD2 (6 bases each). V lost 3 bases to trimming and J lost 7 bases, with 19 bases between them. The germline V gene encodes CDR1 SGHVS and CDR2 FQNEAQ. The CDR3 contains 16 residues. CDR3 loop: CASSFTNVGGGNEQFF. The CDR3 DNA follows: TGTGCCAGCAGCTTCACTAACGTGGGGGGCGGAAATGAGCAGTTCTTC.

This clone was observed once. As DNA, the CDR3 is TGTGCCAGCAGCTTCGGGCTTATGGGACAGGGGCCTGAAAAACTGTTTTTT. Translating it yields CASSFGLMGQGPEKLFF. V is TRBV7-8 and J is TRBJ1-4; TRBD1 aligns across 10 bases. V shed 3 bases and J 7 bases; nucleotides not matched to a gene: 11. Germline-derived CDR1 and CDR2 are SGHVS and FQNEAQ. CDR3 size: 17 residues.

The chain combines TRBV9 with TRBJ2-2; D is perhaps TRBD1 (5 bases). This CDR3 spans 18 amino acids. Germline V gene data show CDR1 as SGDLS and CDR2 as YYNGEE. V lost 4 bases, J lost 0 bases, and 19 bases lay in between. CDR3 nucleotides: TGTGCCAGCAGCCCTTACCGACAGCTTACCACGAACACCGGGGAGCTGTTTTTT. Amino acids: CASSPYRQLTTNTGELFF.

The rearrangement joins TRBV9 to TRBJ1-2; D might be TRBD1 (6 bases). V was pared by 0 bases and J by 6 bases, with 15 bases between. The CDR3 length is 15 residues. Germline assignment: CDR1 SGDLS and CDR2 YYNGEE. The CDR3 loop is CASSVGVGGANGYTF. The DNA of the CDR3 is TGTGCCAGCAGCGTAGGAGTGGGGGGGGCGAATGGCTACACCTTC. Supplemented by reference TRBV9 and TRBJ1-2, the full variable domain reads DSGVTQTPKHLITATGQRVTLRCSPRSGDLSVYWYQQSLDQGLQFLIQYYNGEERAKGNILERFSAQQFPDLHSELNLSSLELGDSALYFCASSVGVGGANGYTFGSGTRLTVV.

The CDR3 bases are TGTGCCAGCAGCTTGGGACAGTACCTTCGTGAGCAGTACTTC. Protein sequence: CASSLGQYLREQYF. This chain joins TRBV7-6 and TRBJ2-7; 7 bases match TRBD1. Germline lookup yields CDR1 SGHVS and CDR2 FNYEAQ. CDR3 length: 14 amino acids. The V gene end was trimmed by 3 bases and the J gene end by 7 bases; junction bases not matched to a gene: 9.

The chain combines TRBV9 with TRBJ2-5; D remains unclear. Trimming removed 6 bases at V and 7 bases at J, with 10 bases between. Germline CDR1 and CDR2: SGDLS and YYNGEE. This CDR3 contains 11 residues. CDR3 coding DNA: TGTGCCAGCACCAGCCCGAGGACCCAGTACTTC. Its protein product is CASTSPRTQYF.

This clone was picked up a small number of times. V is TRBV27 and J is TRBJ2-2; 9 nucleotides align to TRBD2. The trim removed 9 bases at V and 1 base at J, leaving 6 bases unmatched. The germline V gene encodes CDR1 MNHEY and CDR2 SMNVEV (reference sequence). This CDR3 region has 15 residues. The CDR3 bases are TGTGCCAGGAAGCTAGCGGGGAGGAACACCGGGGAGCTGTTTTTT. This gives the protein CARKLAGRNTGELFF.